The TCR beta chain under discussion was sequenced for a study of blood T cell repertoires in COVID-19. Study in general: PBMCs, B-cell-depleted T cells, or T cells were the source of the cDNA or gDNA that made up the material.

In the source study's methods: Cell counts per sample came from amplifying reference gene primers. The assay was immunoSEQ multiplex PCR, and TCRdb's table has in-frame clones only and misses some. V and J calls plus clone size are reproduced from that table; the DNA served to infer D and trimming. The data show over 130,000 clones, about 77% seen once. The germline V and J ends were trimmed by 5 bases and 2 bases, with 13 bases remaining between them. Looked up from germline, CDR1 is GTSNPN and CDR2 is SVGIG (reference sequence). The length of the CDR3 is 14 residues. This chain connects TRBV30 to TRBJ1-5, with a tentative D call TRBD1 (5 bases). The specimen sequenced was peripheral blood. This clonotype was obtained from a woman aged 45 to 65 with active or convalescent COVID-19. CDR3: CAWGAGGGNQPQHF. The CDR3 DNA follows: TGTGCCTGGGGGGCGGGTGGTGGCAATCAGCCCCAGCATTTT. Full variable domain (missing parts from reference TRBV30 and TRBJ1-5): SQTIHQWPATLVQPVGSPLSLECTVEGTSNPNLYWYRQAAGRGLQLLFYSVGIGQISSEVPQNLSASRPQDRQFILSSKKLLLSDSGFYLCAWGAGGGNQPQHFGDGTRLSIL.